Following are 18 T cell receptor beta chains from one sample sequenced in a study of graft-versus-host responses after intestinal transplantation listed by TCRdb under 2021. Receptors were amplified or captured by the immunoSEQ multiplex PCR assay. Entries here come from immuneACCESS through TCRdb and include only in-frame sequences with V and J called. Some clones fail to appear in such tables; in the studies checked, an unresolved V gene covers under half of the shortfall, and the cause of the remainder is unknown. Present in this sample are around 100,000 clones, 87% of which were seen just once. The ten most abundant clones make up 0.7% to 0.9% of the sample. The antigens of these receptors remain unknown. The intended sense of this specimen's time point label: cells obtained before transplantation from donor or recipient. The sample was unstimulated CD4+ T cells sorted from spleen or lymph node cells, taken before intestinal transplant. These receptors all stem from a human donor who received an intestinal transplant.

The chain combines TRBV4-1 with TRBJ1-1, with D tentatively TRBD1 (6 bases). The V end lost 0 bases, the J end lost 0 bases, and 11 bases lay between the germline ends. The germline gives CDR1 MGHRA, CDR2 YSYEKL. There are 16 residues in the CDR3. As DNA, the CDR3 is TGCGCCAGCAGCCAAGAGACAGGCAAGATGAACACTGAAGCTTTCTTT. Translating gives CASSQETGKMNTEAFF.

The chain couples TRBV6-5 to TRBJ2-4; D is unclear. Germline V lookup: CDR1 MNHEY, CDR2 SVGAGI. V was cut by 2 bases and J by 8 bases, with 16 bases left in between. The CDR3 sequence is 15 residues long. The CDR3 protein is CASSYDGKKWDIQYF. The CDR3 DNA reads as TGTGCCAGCAGTTACGACGGAAAAAAGTGGGACATTCAGTACTTC.

This rearrangement joins TRBV7-2 to TRBJ2-1; 7 bases match TRBD1. Germline V gene lookup returns CDR1 SGHTA and CDR2 FQGNSA. The CDR3 is made up of 15 amino acids. V shed 4 bases, J shed 5 bases, and the junction held 8 bases outside the gene matches. CDR3 bases: TGTGCCAGCAGCTCTCAGACAGGGCTAAACAATGAGCAGTTCTTC. It specifies CASSSQTGLNNEQFF.

The rearrangement joins TRBV2 to TRBJ2-4; 7 bases are shared with TRBD2. The V gene end was trimmed by 8 bases and the J gene end by 7 bases; junction bases not matched to a gene: 2. Germline assignment: CDR1 SNHLY and CDR2 FYNNEI. This CDR3 has 11 residues. The CDR3 DNA follows: TGTGCCAGCCGGCGGGAGAACATTCAGTACTTC. Encoded protein: CASRRENIQYF.

The chain has TRBV4-1 and TRBJ2-7; TRBD2 aligns across 12 bases. This CDR3 is 16 amino acids long. In germline, CDR1 is MGHRA, CDR2 YSYEKL. Unmatched junction bases numbered 7, after V lost 4 bases and J lost 3 bases. CDR3 sequence (DNA): TGCGCCAGCAGCCGTAGACTAGCGGGGGCCGACTACGAGCAGTACTTC. Amino acids: CASSRRLAGADYEQYF.

The rearrangement uses TRBV10-3 and TRBJ1-6, with 12 bases matching TRBD1. The CDR3 has 14 residues. Germline V gene sequence: CDR1 ENHRY, CDR2 SYGVKD. V was clipped by 8 bases and J by 6 bases; unmatched bases: 2. Here the CDR3 reads CAIQGQGANSPLHF. For the CDR3, the DNA is TGTGCCATCCAGGGACAGGGGGCTAATTCACCCCTCCACTTT.

The J gene is TRBJ1-5, the V gene TRBV6-1; D might be TRBD1 (6 bases). V was cut by 5 bases and J by 3 bases, with 8 bases left in between. This CDR3 has 13 residues. In germline, CDR1 is MNHNS, CDR2 SASEGT. CDR3 in amino acids: CASSRQVNQPQHF. CDR3 DNA sequence: TGTGCCAGCAGTCGACAGGTCAATCAGCCCCAGCATTTT.

The rearrangement links TRBV2 to TRBJ2-1; 7 bases agree with TRBD1. Germline values: CDR1 SNHLY, CDR2 FYNNEI. V lost 7 bases, J lost 6 bases, and 6 bases stayed unmatched. The length of the CDR3 is 13 residues. The DNA of the CDR3 is TGTGCCAGCACCAGAACAGGGGTCAATGAGCAGTTCTTC. Encoded protein: CASTRTGVNEQFF.

The gene calls are TRBV19 and TRBJ2-1; 7 bases match TRBD1. The CDR3 runs to 15 residues. Germline-derived CDR1 and CDR2 are LNHDA and SQIVND (reference sequence). Germline trimming cut 10 bases from V and 6 bases from J; bases unmatched to any gene: 15. CDR3 nucleotides: TGTGCCACTCGAGGGGAGACAGGGCCGGGCAATGAGCAGTTCTTC. Encoded protein: CATRGETGPGNEQFF. Full variable domain (outside the CDR3, taken from reference TRBV19 and TRBJ2-1): DGGITQSPKYLFRKEGQNVTLSCEQNLNHDAMYWYRQDPGQGLRLIYYSQIVNDFQKGDIAEGYSVSREKKESFPLTVTSAQKNPTAFYLCATRGETGPGNEQFFGPGTRLTVL.

This chain joins TRBV6-5 and TRBJ2-1, with TRBD2 identical over 7 bases. With 8 bases clipped from V and 5 bases from J, the junction kept 6 bases outside the gene matches. This CDR3 contains 13 residues. CDR1 is MNHEY, CDR2 SVGAGI, per germline. The CDR3 nucleotides are TGTGCCAGCTCAAGGGAGGGAGACAATGAGCAGTTCTTC. Its translation: CASSREGDNEQFF.

The rearrangement uses TRBV30 and TRBJ2-2; D gene unclear. This CDR3 is 14 amino acids long. V gave up 2 bases and J gave up 3 bases, with 10 bases separating them. Germline V lookup: CDR1 GTSNPN, CDR2 SVGIG (reference sequence). CDR3 amino acids: CAWSFGIYTGELFF. The DNA for the CDR3 is TGTGCCTGGAGTTTTGGAATTTACACCGGGGAGCTGTTTTTT.

The CDR3 spells CASRRMLGNEQETQYF. The CDR3 DNA reads TGCGCCAGCAGACGAATGTTGGGTAATGAACAAGAGACCCAGTACTTC. This chain joins TRBV23-1 and TRBJ2-5; D uncertain. TRBV23-1 is reported as an ORF; its role is uncertain. Between the trimmed V and J ends, which lost 6 bases and 2 bases, there was a span of 19 bases. This CDR3 is built from 16 residues.

The V gene is TRBV2, the J gene TRBJ1-2, with D possibly TRBD1 on 5 matching bases. CDR1 and CDR2 from the germline V gene are SNHLY and FYNNEI. The CDR3 runs 16 residues. The ends were cut back, 8 bases at V and 4 bases at J, with 23 bases in the middle. CDR3 residues: CASVNRPGRGSYGYTF. The CDR3 DNA is TGTGCCAGCGTTAACCGCCCGGGGAGGGGAAGCTATGGCTACACCTTC. Combining the CDR3 with reference TRBV2 and TRBJ1-2 gives the whole variable domain EPEVTQTPSHQVTQMGQEVILRCVPISNHLYFYWYRQILGQKVEFLVSFYNNEISEKSEIFDDQFSVERPDGSNFTLKIRSTKLEDSAMYFCASVNRPGRGSYGYTFGSGTRLTVV.

V usage is TRBV5-1 and J usage is TRBJ1-4; 10 nucleotides match TRBD1. V shed 4 bases, J shed 8 bases, and the junction held 5 bases outside the gene matches. Germline lookup yields CDR1 SGHRS and CDR2 YFSETQ. The CDR3 has 14 amino acids. CDR3 loop: CASSQDRGAEKLFF. Here the CDR3 DNA reads TGCGCCAGCAGCCAGGACAGGGGGGCAGAAAAACTGTTTTTT. Combining the CDR3 with reference TRBV5-1 and TRBJ1-4 gives the whole variable domain KAGVTQTPRYLIKTRGQQVTLSCSPISGHRSVSWYQQTPGQGLQFLFEYFSETQRNKGNFPGRFSGRQFSNSRSEMNVSTLELGDSALYLCASSQDRGAEKLFFGSGTQLSVL.

The genes are TRBV5-1 and TRBJ2-5; 7 bases align to TRBD1. The CDR3 sequence is 15 residues long. Germline CDR1 SGHRS, CDR2 YFSETQ. The J segment lost 3 bases and the V segment lost 1 base, leaving 6 bases of the junction unmatched. This chain's CDR3 is CASSLFGTAKETQYF. The CDR3 DNA reads TGCGCCAGCAGCTTGTTTGGGACAGCAAAAGAGACCCAGTACTTC. Looking up the rest from reference TRBV5-1 and TRBJ2-5 gives the full variable domain: KAGVTQTPRYLIKTRGQQVTLSCSPISGHRSVSWYQQTPGQGLQFLFEYFSETQRNKGNFPGRFSGRQFSNSRSEMNVSTLELGDSALYLCASSLFGTAKETQYFGPGTRLLVL.

The rearrangement links TRBV7-9 to TRBJ1-6, with D unresolved. V lost 5 bases and J 7 bases, leaving 15 bases between the germline ends. This CDR3 spans 15 amino acids. Per germline, CDR1 SEHNR and CDR2 FQNEAQ (reference sequence). The CDR3 nucleotides read TGTGCCAGCAGCCCATACAGCGGCGGCAATTCACCCCTCCACTTT. Translation gives CASSPYSGGNSPLHF.

The V gene is TRBV4-1, the J gene TRBJ2-1, with D hard to call. The CDR3 runs to 15 residues. CDR1 MGHRA and CDR2 YSYEKL come from the germline V gene. V dropped 5 bases and J dropped 6 bases, with 17 bases sitting between them. The DNA for the CDR3 is TGCGCCAGCAGCTTGGCCAACCGCCCCCCCAATGAGCAGTTCTTC. As protein: CASSLANRPPNEQFF.

V is TRBV7-9 and J is TRBJ1-1, with TRBD1 matching over 10 bases. V lost 8 bases and J lost 7; bases outside the gene matches: 10. The CDR3 contains 14 residues. Germline V lookup: CDR1 SEHNR, CDR2 FQNEAQ (reference sequence). Written as DNA, the CDR3 is TGTGCCAGCCTACCGCGACAGGGGGCGGGTGAAGCTTTCTTT. It is translated as CASLPRQGAGEAFF.